This entry describes one T cell receptor beta chain. This sample is part of a study of CD8 T cells in Susac syndrome. CD8+ and CD4+ T cells circulating in blood were sequenced for TCR beta. Random-hexamer reverse transcription was applied to about 0.45 to 1 ug RNA. TCRdb redid the calling of the immunoSEQ multiplex PCR reads with MiXCR, one entry per CDR3 protein. This table has a few hundred thousand distinct CDR3 sequences, approximately 85% appearing once. Germline V lookup: CDR1 SGHRS, CDR2 YFSETQ. Trimming cost V 0 bases and J 3 bases, with 8 bases left between them. The CDR3 extends over 14 amino acids.

The sequence was collected from a human donor with multiple sclerosis. J is TRBJ2-3 and V is TRBV5-1; D ambiguous. The sequencing sample was made of CD8+ T cells from PBMCs. In DNA form, the CDR3 reads TGCGCCAGCAGCTTGGCGGGTTGGACAGATACGCAGTATTTT. As protein: CASSLAGWTDTQYF. The full variable domain, with the rest looked up from reference TRBV5-1 and TRBJ2-3, is KAGVTQTPRYLIKTRGQQVTLSCSPISGHRSVSWYQQTPGQGLQFLFEYFSETQRNKGNFPGRFSGRQFSNSRSEMNVSTLELGDSALYLCASSLAGWTDTQYFGPGTRLTVL.